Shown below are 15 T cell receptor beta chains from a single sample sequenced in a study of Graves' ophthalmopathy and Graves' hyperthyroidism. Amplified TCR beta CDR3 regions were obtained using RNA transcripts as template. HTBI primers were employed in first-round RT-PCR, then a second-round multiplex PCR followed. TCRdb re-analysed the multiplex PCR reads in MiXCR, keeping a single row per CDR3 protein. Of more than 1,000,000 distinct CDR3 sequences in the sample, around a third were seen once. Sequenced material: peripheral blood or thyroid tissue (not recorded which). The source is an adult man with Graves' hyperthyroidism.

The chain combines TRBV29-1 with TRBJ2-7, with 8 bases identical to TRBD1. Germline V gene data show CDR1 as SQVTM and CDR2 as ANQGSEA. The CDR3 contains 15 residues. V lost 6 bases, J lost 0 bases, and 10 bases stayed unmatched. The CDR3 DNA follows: TGCAGCGTGAGCCCCAGGACAGGGAGCTCCTACGAGCAGTACTTC. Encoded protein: CSVSPRTGSSYEQYF.

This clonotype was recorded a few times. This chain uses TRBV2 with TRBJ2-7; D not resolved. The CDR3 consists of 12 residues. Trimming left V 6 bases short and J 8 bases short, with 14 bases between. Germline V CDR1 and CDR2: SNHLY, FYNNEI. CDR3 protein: CASSLALRKQYF. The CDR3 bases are TGTGCCAGCAGCTTAGCCCTCCGTAAGCAGTACTTC.

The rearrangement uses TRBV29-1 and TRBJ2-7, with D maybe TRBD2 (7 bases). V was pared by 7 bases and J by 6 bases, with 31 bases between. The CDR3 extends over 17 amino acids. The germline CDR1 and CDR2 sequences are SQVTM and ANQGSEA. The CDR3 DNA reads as TGCAGCGCCGAAGGGGGGGAGGAGACTGATCTTGTTGGCGAGCAGTACTTC. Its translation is CSAEGGEETDLVGEQYF.

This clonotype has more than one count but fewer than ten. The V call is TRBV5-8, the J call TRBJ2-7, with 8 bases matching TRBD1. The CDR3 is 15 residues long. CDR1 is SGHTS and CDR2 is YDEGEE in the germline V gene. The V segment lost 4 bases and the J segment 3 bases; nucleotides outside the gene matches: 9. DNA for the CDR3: TGTGCCAGCAGCCGGCCCGGGACAGGTCGCTACGAGCAGTACTTC. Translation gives CASSRPGTGRYEQYF.

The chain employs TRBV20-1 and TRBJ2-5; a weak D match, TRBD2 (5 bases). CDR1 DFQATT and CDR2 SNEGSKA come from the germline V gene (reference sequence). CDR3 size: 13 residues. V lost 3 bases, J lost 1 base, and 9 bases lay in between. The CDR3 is CSASSSTQETQYF. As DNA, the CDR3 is TGCAGTGCTAGTTCTAGCACCCAAGAGACCCAGTACTTC.

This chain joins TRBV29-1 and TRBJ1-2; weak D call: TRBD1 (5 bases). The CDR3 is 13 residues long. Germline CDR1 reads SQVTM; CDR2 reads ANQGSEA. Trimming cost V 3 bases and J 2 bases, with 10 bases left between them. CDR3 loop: CSVDDRENYGYTF. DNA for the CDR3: TGCAGCGTTGATGACAGAGAAAACTATGGCTACACCTTC.

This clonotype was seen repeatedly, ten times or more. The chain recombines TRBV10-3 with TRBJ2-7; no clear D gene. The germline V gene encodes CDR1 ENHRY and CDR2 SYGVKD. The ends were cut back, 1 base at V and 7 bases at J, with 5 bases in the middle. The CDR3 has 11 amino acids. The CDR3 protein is CAISELGEQYF. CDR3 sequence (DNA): TGTGCCATCAGTGAGTTAGGGGAGCAGTACTTC.

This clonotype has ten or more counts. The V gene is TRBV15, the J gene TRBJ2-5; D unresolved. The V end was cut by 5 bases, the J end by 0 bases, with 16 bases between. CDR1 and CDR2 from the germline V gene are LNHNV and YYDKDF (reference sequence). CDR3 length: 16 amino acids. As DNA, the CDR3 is TGTGCCACCAGCGAGCCCCCCTCGGAGTACCAAGAGACCCAGTACTTC. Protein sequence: CATSEPPSEYQETQYF.

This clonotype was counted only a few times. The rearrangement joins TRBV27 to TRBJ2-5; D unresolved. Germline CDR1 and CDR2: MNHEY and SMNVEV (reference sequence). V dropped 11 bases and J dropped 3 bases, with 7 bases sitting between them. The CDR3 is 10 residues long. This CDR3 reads CAGEKETQYF. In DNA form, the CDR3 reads TGTGCCGGTGAGAAAGAGACCCAGTACTTC.

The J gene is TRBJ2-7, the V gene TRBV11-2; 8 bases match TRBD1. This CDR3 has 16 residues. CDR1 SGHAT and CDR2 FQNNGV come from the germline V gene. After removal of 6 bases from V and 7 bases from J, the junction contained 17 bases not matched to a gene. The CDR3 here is CASSPRAVQGAGEQYF. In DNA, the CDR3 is TGTGCCAGCAGTCCCAGAGCGGTTCAGGGGGCGGGTGAGCAGTACTTC.

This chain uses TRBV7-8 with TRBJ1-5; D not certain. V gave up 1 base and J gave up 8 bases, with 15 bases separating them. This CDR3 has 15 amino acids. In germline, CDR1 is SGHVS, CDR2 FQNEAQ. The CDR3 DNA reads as TGTGCCAGCAGCTTAGGGGAGTACACCGGGGAGCCCCAGCATTTT. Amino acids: CASSLGEYTGEPQHF.

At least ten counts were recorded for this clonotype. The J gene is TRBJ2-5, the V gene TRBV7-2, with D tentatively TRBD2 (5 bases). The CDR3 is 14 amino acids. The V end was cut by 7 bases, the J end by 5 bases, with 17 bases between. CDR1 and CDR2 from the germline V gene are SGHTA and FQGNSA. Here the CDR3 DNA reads TGTGCCAGCAAGCTTAGCTCGGGAAGGGAGACCCAGTACTTC. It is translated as CASKLSSGRETQYF.

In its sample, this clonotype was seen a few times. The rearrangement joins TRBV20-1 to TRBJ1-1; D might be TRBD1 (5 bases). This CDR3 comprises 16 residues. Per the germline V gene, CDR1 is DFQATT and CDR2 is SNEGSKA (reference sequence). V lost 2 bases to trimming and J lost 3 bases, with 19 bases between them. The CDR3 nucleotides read TGCAGTGCTAGACAAGGGGTAAGCACCAGGGACACTGAAGCTTTCTTT. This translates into CSARQGVSTRDTEAFF.

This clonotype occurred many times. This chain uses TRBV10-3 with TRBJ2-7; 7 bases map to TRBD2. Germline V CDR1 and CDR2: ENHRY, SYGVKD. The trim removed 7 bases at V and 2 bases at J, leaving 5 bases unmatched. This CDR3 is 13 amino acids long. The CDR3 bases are TGTGCCATCACCCTAGCGGCCGCCTACGAGCAGTACTTC. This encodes CAITLAAAYEQYF.

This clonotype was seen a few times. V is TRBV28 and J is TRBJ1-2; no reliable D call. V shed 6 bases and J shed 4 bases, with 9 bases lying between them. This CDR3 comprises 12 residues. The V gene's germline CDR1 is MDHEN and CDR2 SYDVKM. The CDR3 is CASSPLSYGYTF. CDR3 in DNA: TGTGCCAGCAGCCCTCTCTCCTATGGCTACACCTTC.